The T cell receptor beta chain under discussion was sequenced for a study of blood T cell repertoires in COVID-19 (dated by TCRdb to the early 2020s). In the study overall: Collaborator samples came from the United States, Italy and Spain and covered acute and convalescent phases of COVID-19. The repertoires were released in a freely available public database meant as a resource for research on the immune response to SARS-CoV-2. The prospective study material was composed of cDNA or gDNA derived from T cells, B-cell-depleted T cells, or PBMCs. Sample metadata almost always included a de-identified subject ID, COVID-19 status, age in years and sex. HLA class I and class II types, where available, came from metadata supplied by the sample provider rather than from assay-based typing. Samples came from the ongoing ImmuneRACE study (first 160 participants) plus 1,254 subjects from 6 global collaborators. The dataset comprised deeply sampled blood TCRbeta repertoires from subjects exposed to, actively infected with, or recovered from COVID-19. The paper's findings and limits, for the study overall: How much clinical and demographic metadata was included differed by source and by participant, and the metadata was provided uncurated.

CDR1 and CDR2 are drawn from the germline V gene (reference sequence): LNHDA, SQIVND. The CDR3 numbers 13 residues from cysteine through phenylalanine. Only the CDR3 part of the read is kept: 39 bases, read in frame from the first base. Compared with germline, V lacks 4 bases and J lacks 7 bases; bases without a gene match: 7. TCRbeta CDR3 regions were amplified from genomic DNA using the immunoSEQ Assay, a bias-controlled multiplex PCR. In the source study's methods: The number of nucleated cells in each sample was estimated from the amplification of reference gene primers within the assay. To quantify the absolute abundance of each unique TCRbeta CDR3 rearrangement, sequence reads were collapsed and filtered. Productive Simpson clonality was computed per sample as the square root of Simpson's diversity index over productive rearrangements. TCRdb re-hosts the immuneACCESS table, in-frame sequences only. Its copies lack some clones; in the studies checked, an unresolved V gene accounts for under half of them, and the cause for the rest is not known. Clone size and the V and J calls come from that table; the DNA yielded D and trimming. Present in this sample are approximately 270,000 clones, around nine tenths of which were seen just once. Jointly, the top ten make up approximately 1.3% of the sample.

Collaborating institutions collected whole blood in K2EDTA tubes following their own protocols. For TCRbeta analysis, collaborators shipped samples as frozen whole blood, isolated PBMCs, or DNA extracted from either of those sample types. A remark on this clone: Its antigen is unknown. No clone much larger than this one lies a single base away; base qualities are absent.

This sequence was found in a man at least 80 years old with acute or convalescent COVID-19. Sequenced material: peripheral blood. The chain couples TRBV19 to TRBJ2-7; the central 7 bases match TRBD2. CDR3 loop: CASSTHTGGEQYF. The DNA sequence follows: TGTGCCAGTAGTACTCACACCGGGGGGGAGCAGTACTTC.